This entry features one T cell receptor (beta chain) sequence. The data were obtained in a study of blood T cell repertoires in COVID-19. Study details: Whether acute or convalescent, the COVID-19 samples came from the United States, Italy and Spain. PBMCs, B-cell-depleted T cells, or T cells were the source of the cDNA or gDNA that made up the material.

Patients of the Seattle cohort, enrolled during active infection, were followed longitudinally. J lost 1 base, V lost 5 bases, and 12 bases had no gene match. This CDR3 is built from 18 residues. Germline loops: CDR1 LNHDA, CDR2 SQIVND (reference sequence). In the original processing: For nucleated cells, counts were estimated from reference gene primer amplification. The protocol was immunoSEQ multiplex PCR, while the TCRdb copy is restricted to in-frame clones and leaves out a portion. The V and J calls and the clone size are those of that table, but D and trimming were determined from the DNA. This table has 450,000 or so clones, around 91% appearing once.

Specimen: peripheral blood. This TCR was recovered from a woman in her thirties or forties with COVID-19, enrolled during active disease. The genes are TRBV19 and TRBJ2-1; 9 bases are a match to TRBD1. The CDR3 here is CASSPRTGEMSSYNEQFF. The CDR3 coding sequence is TGTGCCAGTAGTCCCCGGACAGGGGAAATGAGTTCCTACAATGAGCAGTTCTTC.